This paragraph covers one T cell receptor (beta chain) sequence. The data are from a study of cytomegalovirus exposure and HLA in healthy donors. Primers included in the PCR were 60 Vbeta and 13 Jbeta primers. Clones were sequenced by immunoSEQ multiplex PCR, and TCRdb holds only the in-frame ones, with some missing. The sample lists some 99,000 clones, 60% to 80% occurring once. The CDR3 is made up of 15 amino acids. With 5 bases clipped from V and 0 bases from J, the junction kept 7 bases outside the gene matches. CDR1 and CDR2 (germline): MNHNS, SASEGT. The chain has TRBV6-1 and TRBJ2-7; 7 bases are shared with TRBD1. The specimen sequenced was PBMCs. This clonotype was obtained from a female donor in good health and CMV-seronegative. CDR3 nucleotide sequence: TGTGCCAGCAGTTCGACCGGGACAGCCTCCTACGAGCAGTACTTC. This encodes CASSSTGTASYEQYF.